This TCR beta chain emerged from a study of CD8 T cells in Susac syndrome. With random hexamers, reverse transcription was performed on about 0.5 to 1 ug of RNA. TCRdb reprocessed the immunoSEQ multiplex PCR reads via MiXCR and lists one record per CDR3 protein. The table lists 180,000 or so distinct CDR3 sequences, roughly 95% of them singletons. This CDR3 is built from 16 residues. Germline CDR1 and CDR2: KGHDR and SFDVKD. J was trimmed by 6 bases and V by 1 base; bases with no gene match: 10. The gene calls are TRBV24-1 and TRBJ2-7; 8 bases fit TRBD2. Specimen: CD4+ T cells from PBMCs. The receptor comes from a human donor with multiple sclerosis. CDR3: CATSDFSSGGLSEQYF. CDR3 DNA sequence: TGTGCCACCAGTGATTTTTCGAGCGGGGGCCTAAGCGAGCAGTACTTC.